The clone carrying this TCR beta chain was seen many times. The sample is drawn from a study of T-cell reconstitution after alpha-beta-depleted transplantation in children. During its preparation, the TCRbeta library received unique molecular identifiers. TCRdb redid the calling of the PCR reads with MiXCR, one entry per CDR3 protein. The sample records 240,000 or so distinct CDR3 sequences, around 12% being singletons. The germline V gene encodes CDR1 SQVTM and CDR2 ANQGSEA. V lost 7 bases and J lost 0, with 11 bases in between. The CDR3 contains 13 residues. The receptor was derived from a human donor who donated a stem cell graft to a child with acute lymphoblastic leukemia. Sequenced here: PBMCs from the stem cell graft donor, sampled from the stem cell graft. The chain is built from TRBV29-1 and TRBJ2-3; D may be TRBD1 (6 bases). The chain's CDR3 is CSAEQGSTDTQYF. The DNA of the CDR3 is TGCAGCGCCGAACAGGGAAGCACAGATACGCAGTATTTT.